This T cell receptor beta chain is from a study of T cells in Graves' hyperthyroidism and ophthalmopathy. Study-wide background: Peripheral blood was taken when the disease was first diagnosed, before any treatment began. Whole-study results and caveats: Ophthalmopathy got predicted by the model a median roughly 6.4 months before its onset.

Calling Graves' hyperthyroidism stable meant ophthalmopathy did not progress within 18 months. Researchers barred patients who had uncontrolled infection, other autoimmune disease, pregnancy or lactation. This clonotype was detected many times. Its antigen remains unknown. Germline-derived CDR1 and CDR2 are ENHRY and SYGVKD. V was trimmed by 3 bases and J by 5 bases, leaving 16 bases between them. The CDR3 consists of 15 residues. Amplification targeted TCR beta CDR3 regions from RNA transcripts. RT-PCR in the first round (using the HTBI primer set) targeted the TCR CDR3. MiXCR, run by TCRdb on the multiplex PCR reads, gives a single entry per CDR3 protein. The sample yields about 360,000 distinct CDR3 sequences, around 13% seen once.

The chain couples TRBV10-3 to TRBJ2-5, with a weak D call TRBD1 (6 bases). This sequence was found in a young woman with Graves' hyperthyroidism. Sequenced material: blood. This CDR3 is CAISESIGRGETQYF. The CDR3 nucleotides are TGTGCCATCAGTGAATCAATCGGCAGGGGCGAGACCCAGTACTTC.